This record covers a single TCR beta chain. The antigen is unknown. This sample stems from a study of monozygotic twins with inflammatory bowel disease. There are 16 residues in the CDR3. Germline loops: CDR1 MNHNS, CDR2 SASEGT. Notes on the study in general: IBD patients share fewer clonotypes with other people than healthy twins do, especially with disease activity. Differences in immunosuppressive treatment may have been a source of added variability in patient repertoires. Support was absent for any single strong signal or clonotype linked to IBD.

Template switching introduced UMIs that contain a 6-nucleotide sample barcode. TCRdb reprocessed the 5' RACE reads, with one entry per CDR3 protein and no DNA. In all, the sample yields 310,000 or so distinct CDR3 sequences. This sequence joins TRBV6-1 and TRBJ1-1; with no DNA, the TCRdb D assignment of TRBD1 cannot be verified. The sequence was collected from a human donor with ulcerative colitis or Crohn's disease, or a healthy co-twin of an affected twin (not recorded which). Sequenced material: blood. CDR3 amino acids: CASSAAGTGGGTEAFF.